The 17 T cell receptor beta chains presented below share a single source sample, sequenced in a study of vaccination and CD4 T cells after COVID-19. Scientists ran DNA taken from cultured CD4+ T cells through the Oncomine TCR Beta short-read assay for sequencing. TCRdb re-called the PCR reads through MiXCR, storing one row per CDR3 protein. Of about 13,000 distinct CDR3 sequences in the sample, 52% were seen once. Their antigens remain unidentified. Specified treatment: approximately nine-day PBMC culture with coronavirus spike peptide pools or control peptides (ViraFEST assay). The source material was CD4+ T cells from blood, cultured in vitro. Source of these receptors: a human donor who had recovered from COVID-19.

The rearrangement links TRBV6-5 to TRBJ2-4; 8 bases match TRBD2. CDR3 length: 17 residues. Per the germline V gene, CDR1 is MNHEY and CDR2 is SVGAGI. V was pared by 4 bases and J by 0 bases, with 8 bases of the junction left unmatched. The CDR3 region is CASSSGLAGTAKNIQYF. The CDR3 DNA is TGTGCCAGCAGTTCCGGGTTAGCGGGAACAGCCAAAAACATTCAGTACTTC.

The chain has TRBV29-1 and TRBJ2-1; 9 bases line up with TRBD2. The CDR3 consists of 12 residues. The V gene's germline CDR1 is SQVTM and CDR2 ANQGSEA. The CDR3 DNA is TGCAGGGCGGGGGGGGTTTACAATGAGCAGTTCTTC. It codes for CRAGGVYNEQFF.

J is TRBJ2-1 and V is TRBV2; 11 bases are a match to TRBD2. The CDR3 consists of 15 residues. Germline CDR1 reads SNHLY; CDR2 reads FYNNEI. With V trimmed by 6 bases and J by 4 bases, 5 bases remained unmatched. CDR3: CASRGGTSGYNEQFF. CDR3 coding DNA: TGTGCCAGCAGGGGAGGGACTAGCGGATACAATGAGCAGTTCTTC.

The chain joins TRBV7-3 to TRBJ2-3; D unresolved. Trimming shortened V by 1 base and J by 2 bases, and 7 bases separated the two germline ends. Germline lookup yields CDR1 SGHTA and CDR2 FQGTGA. This CDR3 has 14 residues. The CDR3 here is CASSLIPDTDTQYF. The CDR3 DNA follows: TGTGCCAGCAGCTTAATCCCCGACACAGATACGCAGTATTTT.

This chain uses TRBV7-9 with TRBJ1-5; the D is unclear. Trimming shortened V by 5 bases and J by 4 bases, and 15 bases separated the two germline ends. CDR1 and CDR2 (germline): SEHNR, FQNEAQ (reference sequence). The CDR3 extends over 15 amino acids. The CDR3 nucleotides are TGTGCCAGCAGCCTGTATGGTGGCGGGAATCAGCCCCAGCATTTT. This codes for CASSLYGGGNQPQHF.

This chain connects TRBV24-1 to TRBJ2-1, with a weak D call TRBD2 (5 bases). Trimming shortened V by 1 base and J by 8 bases, and 8 bases separated the two germline ends. Per germline, CDR1 KGHDR and CDR2 SFDVKD. There are 13 residues in the CDR3. The CDR3 reads CATSDFVEDEQFF. The CDR3, as DNA: TGTGCCACCAGTGATTTCGTGGAGGATGAGCAGTTCTTC.

The chain couples TRBV6-1 to TRBJ1-3; 7 nucleotides agree with TRBD1. V trimming: 5 bases; J trimming: 0 bases; junction bases outside the gene matches: 4. This CDR3 contains 15 residues. Per the germline V gene, CDR1 is MNHNS and CDR2 is SASEGT. The CDR3 spells CASSRDSSSGNTIYF. CDR3 in DNA: TGTGCCAGCAGTCGGGACAGCTCCTCTGGAAACACCATATATTTT.

In regard to this clonotype: Mismatch with germline at one junction end may stem from a read error. The chain combines TRBV30 with TRBJ2-2; D might be TRBD1 (5 bases). The CDR3 length is 14 residues. The germline gives CDR1 GTSNPN, CDR2 SVGIG (reference sequence). The CDR3 region is CARSDSLGTGELFF. The CDR3 DNA is TGTGCCCGGAGCGACAGTCTCGGGACCGGGGAGCTGTTTTTT.

CDR3 in DNA: TGCGCCAGCAGCGTGGACAGGGGGCGGACGGGGTCGCAGTTCTTC. Translation: CASSVDRGRTGSQFF. The chain uses TRBV5-1 and TRBJ2-1; 11 bases agree with TRBD1. J lost 12 bases, V lost 4 bases, and 12 bases had no gene match. CDR1 and CDR2 from the germline V gene are SGHRS and YFSETQ. The CDR3 totals 15 residues.

As DNA, the CDR3 is TGTGCCAGTAGTATTACGCACAGCAATCAGCCCCAGCATTTT. It specifies CASSITHSNQPQHF. V is TRBV19 and J is TRBJ1-5; no clear D. This CDR3 contains 14 residues. CDR1 and CDR2 from the germline V gene are LNHDA and SQIVND (reference sequence). The germline V and J ends were trimmed by 3 bases and 1 base, with 7 bases remaining between them.

The sample holds a few counts of this clonotype. The V gene is TRBV2, the J gene TRBJ2-7; maybe TRBD1 (5 bases). Trimming removed 6 bases at V and 2 bases at J, with 14 bases between. Germline CDR1 SNHLY, CDR2 FYNNEI. The CDR3 covers 14 residues. CDR3 DNA sequence: TGTGCCAGCAGCCCAGACAGCCTAACCTACGAGCAGTACTTC. Protein product: CASSPDSLTYEQYF.

The chain employs TRBV7-9 and TRBJ2-7; D is perhaps TRBD1 or TRBD2 (5 bases each). Between the trimmed V and J ends, which lost 2 bases and 4 bases, there was a span of 15 bases. The germline CDR1 and CDR2 sequences are SEHNR and FQNEAQ (reference sequence). The CDR3 loop spans 15 amino acids. The CDR3: CASSLKQDWVYEQYF. CDR3 nucleotides: TGTGCCAGCAGCTTAAAACAGGACTGGGTATACGAGCAGTACTTC.

V gene TRBV30 combines with J gene TRBJ1-6, with D possibly being TRBD1 (6 bases). Trimming cost V 0 bases and J 7 bases, with 10 bases left between them. CDR1 is GTSNPN and CDR2 is SVGIG in the germline V gene (reference sequence). The CDR3 is 14 amino acids. Written as DNA, the CDR3 is TGTGCCTGGAGTGTACGGGGGGCCAATTCACCCCTCCACTTT. Translation: CAWSVRGANSPLHF. The whole variable domain, remainder taken from reference TRBV30 and TRBJ1-6, is SQTIHQWPATLVQPVGSPLSLECTVEGTSNPNLYWYRQAAGRGLQLLFYSVGIGQISSEVPQNLSASRPQDRQFILSSKKLLLSDSGFYLCAWSVRGANSPLHFGNGTRLTVT.

The chain uses TRBV28 and TRBJ2-3; D remains ambiguous. The CDR3 totals 16 residues. In germline, CDR1 is MDHEN, CDR2 SYDVKM. Trimming left V 2 bases short and J 0 bases short, with 12 bases between. The CDR3 here is CASSLRAVASTDTQYF. In DNA form, the CDR3 reads TGTGCCAGCAGTTTAAGGGCAGTCGCTAGCACAGATACGCAGTATTTT.

V gene TRBV11-3 combines with J gene TRBJ2-3, with D hard to call. This CDR3 is 15 amino acids long. V was pared by 2 bases and J by 2 bases, with 11 bases between. Germline CDR1 SGHNT, CDR2 YENEEA. The CDR3 protein is CASSLSSRYTDTQYF. DNA for the CDR3: TGTGCCAGCAGCTTAAGTTCTCGCTACACAGATACGCAGTATTTT.

The chain links TRBV7-9 to TRBJ2-2, with 8 bases aligning to TRBD1. CDR1 and CDR2 from the germline V gene are SEHNR and FQNEAQ (reference sequence). The CDR3 is made up of 15 amino acids. J lost 7 bases, V lost 4 bases, and 8 bases had no gene match. In DNA form, the CDR3 reads TGTGCCAGCAGCTCCCAGGGGGCGCGGGACGGGGAGCTGTTTTTT. This encodes CASSSQGARDGELFF. Full variable domain (remainder filled in from reference TRBV7-9 and TRBJ2-2): DTGVSQNPRHKITKRGQNVTFRCDPISEHNRLYWYRQTLGQGPEFLTYFQNEAQLEKSRLLSDRFSAERPKGSFSTLEIQRTEQGDSAMYLCASSSQGARDGELFFGEGSRLTVL.

V is TRBV7-9 and J is TRBJ1-3; the D is unclear. The CDR3 totals 15 residues. From germline, CDR1 is SEHNR and CDR2 FQNEAQ (reference sequence). Trimming took off 1 base at V and 0 bases at J, with 7 bases between the two ends. For the CDR3, the DNA is TGTGCCAGCAGCTTAGGAGCAGGCTCTGGAAACACCATATATTTT. This codes for CASSLGAGSGNTIYF.